One sample yielded the 32 T cell receptor beta chains listed below, sequenced in a study of T cell clonality in common variable immunodeficiency. Measured with immunoSEQ multiplex PCR; TCRdb has only the in-frame clones, and not every one. The sample includes approximately 37,000 clones, none of them occurring once. The specimen sequenced was peripheral blood mononuclear cells. The receptors were gathered from a person aged 18-69 years in good health.

This clone was counted many times. Sequencing ends 3 residues short of the CDR3 end; the germline J gene provides the rest. The rearrangement links TRBV20-1 to TRBJ2-5; maybe TRBD2 (6 bases). Germline V gene data show CDR1 as DFQATT and CDR2 as SNEGSKA (reference sequence). Between the trimmed V and J ends, which lost 6 bases and 5 bases, there was a span of 13 bases. The CDR3 spans 12 residues. This CDR3 reads CSAPERGETQYF. CDR3 DNA (partial): TGCAGTGCCCCGGAACGGGGGGAGACC.

The sample holds many counts of this clone. The sequenced CDR3 bases are TGCAGCGTCCTACAGGGGGCCGGGGAG. It encodes CSVLQGAGE. The full CDR3 reads CSVLQGAGELFF. The chain employs TRBV29-1 and TRBJ2-2; TRBD1 matches 8 bases. The CDR3 end lies 3 residues beyond the end of the read and is filled in from the germline J gene. The germline V gene has CDR1 SQVTM and CDR2 ANQGSEA. The CDR3 is 12 amino acids. V was clipped by 6 bases and J by 6 bases; unmatched bases: 3.

This clone was detected many times. The read ends 3 residues before the CDR3 terminus; that terminus is restored from the germline J gene. The chain uses TRBV5-1 and TRBJ2-2; the match to TRBD2 covers 8 bases. CDR1 SGHRS and CDR2 YFSETQ come from the germline V gene. The CDR3 has 16 residues. The V and J ends lost 4 bases and 0 bases, in that order; junction bases with no gene match: 5. Partial CDR3 DNA: TGCGCCAGCAGCCCCCTGCGGGGGGCGAACACCGGGGAG. Translating gives CASSPLRGANTGE. The CDR3, in full, reads CASSPLRGANTGELFF.

This clone was detected ten times or more. The read falls 3 residues short of the CDR3 end, and the missing part is taken from the germline J gene. The chain links TRBV28 to TRBJ2-7; 7 bases line up with TRBD1. With V trimmed by 8 bases and J by 4 bases, 11 bases remained unmatched. This CDR3 is built from 14 residues. Germline values: CDR1 MDHEN, CDR2 SYDVKM. CDR3 DNA, as far as it was read: TGTGCCAGCTACGGGACAGTACTCGGGTACGAG. Encoded protein: CASYGTVLGYE. The whole CDR3 is CASYGTVLGYEQYF.

This clone was observed at least ten times. The CDR3 end falls 3 residues outside the read, so it is completed with the germline J gene. The rearrangement joins TRBV18 to TRBJ2-3, with D tentatively TRBD2 (6 bases). Looked up from germline, CDR1 is KGHSH and CDR2 is LQKENI. CDR3 length: 13 residues. V was trimmed by 2 bases and J by 5 bases, leaving 8 bases between them. The DNA read from the CDR3 is TGTGCCAGCTCACCAGGGACTCTAGATACG. It yields the protein CASSPGTLDT. The entire CDR3 protein reads CASSPGTLDTQYF.

Remarks on this clone: The read ends 3 residues shy of where the CDR3 ends; the end is completed using the germline J gene. V and J are TRBV20-1 and TRBJ2-5, with TRBD2 matching over 10 bases. The CDR3 is 15 amino acids. Germline CDR1 and CDR2: DFQATT and SNEGSKA (reference sequence). Losses at the gene ends were 8 bases for V and 3 bases for J; bases not matched to a gene: 12. The part of the CDR3 DNA that was read is TGCAGTTCAGCACTAGCGGGACGTGGAAAAGAGACC. Translation gives CSSALAGRGKET. The whole CDR3 sequence is CSSALAGRGKETQYF.

Only a few counts were recorded for this clone. The sequenced fragment ends 3 residues before the CDR3 boundary, so the rest is inferred from the germline J gene. V is TRBV19 and J is TRBJ1-2; D ambiguous. CDR3 length: 15 residues. Per the germline V gene, CDR1 is LNHDA and CDR2 is SQIVND (reference sequence). The CDR3 is CASRLTSGSSYDYTF. CDR3 bases read: TGTGCCAGTAGGCTTACTAGCGGGAGCTCCTACGAC.

There are many counts of this clone. The read is 3 residues too short to cover the CDR3 end, so that end is filled in from the germline J gene. J is TRBJ1-2 and V is TRBV5-1; 11 bases align to TRBD1. The CDR3 has 15 residues. Germline V gives CDR1 SGHRS, CDR2 YFSETQ. Here the CDR3 reads CASSLSGQGASGYTF. Incomplete CDR3 DNA: TGCGCCAGCAGCTTGTCCGGACAGGGGGCTTCCGGC.

In its sample, this clone was seen many times. The sequenced fragment ends 3 residues before the CDR3 boundary, so the rest is inferred from the germline J gene. This chain uses TRBV7-2 with TRBJ2-7; D ambiguous. The CDR3 spans 13 residues. Trimming cost V 1 base and J 3 bases, with 7 bases left between them. Germline V CDR1 and CDR2: SGHTA, FQGNSA. CDR3 sequence: CASSLGNYYEQYF. The CDR3 DNA, read in part, is TGTGCCAGCAGCTTAGGCAACTACTACGAG.

This clone was seen at least ten times. The read ends 3 residues early relative to the CDR3; the germline J gene fills the gap. This chain uses TRBV5-1 with TRBJ2-5; 7 bases match TRBD1. The V and J ends lost 2 bases and 2 bases, in that order; junction bases with no gene match: 6. Germline CDR1 SGHRS, CDR2 YFSETQ. The CDR3 totals 15 residues. CDR3 DNA (partial): TGCGCCAGCAGCTTTTGGGGGACAGCTCAAGAGACC. It translates to CASSFWGTAQET. The whole CDR3 protein is CASSFWGTAQETQYF. Looking up the rest from reference TRBV5-1 and TRBJ2-5 gives the full variable domain: KAGVTQTPRYLIKTRGQQVTLSCSPISGHRSVSWYQQTPGQGLQFLFEYFSETQRNKGNFPGRFSGRQFSNSRSEMNVSTLELGDSALYLCASSFWGTAQETQYFGPGTRLLVL.

This clone was seen only a few times. The CDR3 extends 3 residues past the end of the read, so its final part is completed from the germline J gene. The sample holds other DNA sequences that translate to the same CDR3. The chain has TRBV7-6 and TRBJ2-1; TRBD1 matches 7 bases. This CDR3 has 16 residues. Germline CDR1 reads SGHVS; CDR2 reads FNYEAQ. Unmatched junction bases numbered 11, after V lost 5 bases and J lost 4 bases. CDR3 sequence reads: CASSPEGAGGYNEQFF. The CDR3 bases that were read are TGTGCCAGCAGCCCCGAGGGGGCAGGGGGATACAATGAG.

This clone was seen ten or more times. From the germline J gene comes the end of the CDR3, since the read stops 3 residues before it. The chain uses TRBV5-1 and TRBJ2-3, with 9 nucleotides matching TRBD2. The germline gives CDR1 SGHRS, CDR2 YFSETQ. Trimming cost V 0 bases and J 2 bases; bases outside gene matches: 4. The CDR3 loop spans 16 amino acids. The DNA read from the CDR3 is TGCGCCAGCAGCTTGGTTTCTAGCGGGGACACAGATACG. Protein product: CASSLVSSGDTDT. The whole CDR3 sequence is CASSLVSSGDTDTQYF.

This clone came up many times. The read terminates 3 residues before the CDR3 end, so the remaining end is supplied by the germline J gene. The chain carries TRBV20-1 and TRBJ1-2; D is unclear. With 3 bases removed from V and 3 bases from J, the gap between germline ends came to 14 bases. Germline assignment: CDR1 DFQATT and CDR2 SNEGSKA (reference sequence). CDR3 length: 14 amino acids. This chain's CDR3 is CSARPLAEDYGYTF. The sequenced part of the CDR3 DNA is TGCAGTGCTAGGCCGCTAGCGGAGGACTATGGC.

This clone was counted many times. The read ends 3 residues shy of where the CDR3 ends; the end is completed using the germline J gene. The chain employs TRBV20-1 and TRBJ2-3; 10 bases are shared with TRBD2. Trimming at V came to 2 bases and at J to 2 bases, leaving 16 bases not matched to a gene. The CDR3 is 19 amino acids. Germline assignment: CDR1 DFQATT and CDR2 SNEGSKA (reference sequence). Partial CDR3 DNA: TGCAGTGCTAGATTCGATTGGTCTAAGCGGGAGGGCCACACAGATACG. Amino acid sequence: CSARFDWSKREGHTDT. The full CDR3 reads CSARFDWSKREGHTDTQYF.

This clone was observed at least ten times. From the germline J gene comes the end of the CDR3, since the read stops 3 residues before it. This chain links TRBV12-3 or TRBV12-4 with TRBJ2-7; 8 bases are a match to TRBD1. Unmatched junction bases numbered 5, after V lost 3 bases and J lost 1 base. This CDR3 comprises 15 residues. This CDR3 reads CASSFFGQGSYEQYF. The sequenced CDR3 bases are TGTGCCAGCAGTTTTTTTGGACAGGGATCCTACGAG.

This clone was found many times. The read finishes 3 residues shy of the CDR3 end, and the germline J gene is used to complete it. V gene TRBV10-1 combines with J gene TRBJ1-1, with TRBD1 matching over 7 bases. The CDR3 is 12 amino acids. Germline values: CDR1 WNHNN, CDR2 SYGVQD (reference sequence). CDR3 DNA (partial): TGCGCCAGCAGTGACTTGGGACAGCAA. Protein product: CASSDLGQQ. The complete CDR3 sequence is CASSDLGQQAFF.

This clone was recorded many times. The read comes to an end 3 residues before the CDR3 does, leaving the germline J gene to fill in the end. The chain joins TRBV30 to TRBJ2-4; 7 nucleotides line up with TRBD1. The V and J ends lost 2 bases and 4 bases, in that order; junction bases with no gene match: 5. Germline V lookup: CDR1 GTSNPN, CDR2 SVGIG (reference sequence). The CDR3 totals 14 residues. The sequenced CDR3 bases are TGTGCCTGGAGTCCCGGACAGGTGAAAAACATT. Encoded protein: CAWSPGQVKNI. The entire CDR3 protein reads CAWSPGQVKNIQYF.

This clone has a handful of counts. The CDR3 is cut off 3 residues early in the read; its end comes from the germline J gene. This chain connects TRBV7-9 to TRBJ2-7, with 8 bases aligning to TRBD1. CDR1 and CDR2 from the germline V gene are SEHNR and FQNEAQ (reference sequence). With 5 bases clipped from V and 5 bases from J, the junction kept 11 bases outside the gene matches. This CDR3 has 15 amino acids. This CDR3 is CASSGVGQAYDEQYF. The covered CDR3 bases are TGTGCCAGCAGCGGAGTGGGACAGGCCTATGACGAG.

Ten or more counts support this clone. The read finishes 3 residues shy of the CDR3 end, and the germline J gene is used to complete it. The V gene is TRBV5-4, the J gene TRBJ1-6; D gene ambiguous. Germline CDR1 and CDR2: SGHNT and YYREEE (reference sequence). Trimming cost V 0 bases and J 5 bases, with 6 bases left between them. CDR3 length equals 14 residues. CDR3 DNA (partial): TGTGCCAGCAGCTTGGGCGTAGATAATTCACCC. Amino acids: CASSLGVDNSP. The complete CDR3 sequence is CASSLGVDNSPLHF.

This clone was observed many times. The CDR3 end lies 3 residues beyond the end of the read and is filled in from the germline J gene. The V gene is TRBV20-1, the J gene TRBJ1-3, with unresolved D. CDR3 length: 13 residues. The V gene lost 0 bases and the J gene lost 4 bases, with 7 bases spanning the gap. CDR1 and CDR2 (germline): DFQATT, SNEGSKA (reference sequence). The covered CDR3 bases are TGCAGTGCTAGAGATCTCTCCGGAAACACC. It yields the protein CSARDLSGNT. The whole CDR3 sequence is CSARDLSGNTIYF.

Worth noting for this clone: The read comes to an end 3 residues before the CDR3 does, leaving the germline J gene to fill in the end. V usage is TRBV19 and J usage is TRBJ2-3; TRBD1 matches 7 bases. Germline V gene lookup returns CDR1 LNHDA and CDR2 SQIVND (reference sequence). The CDR3 length is 14 residues. The sequenced CDR3 bases are TGTGCCAGTAAACCCGGGACAGCCCAAGAGACG. It encodes CASKPGTAQET. From start to end, the CDR3 is CASKPGTAQETQYF.

Points on this clone: With the read ending 3 residues before the CDR3 end, the germline J gene is used to fill in that end. J is TRBJ1-1 and V is TRBV18, with D maybe TRBD1 (6 bases). This CDR3 spans 15 amino acids. Trimming stripped 1 base from V and 3 bases from J, with 12 bases between. In germline, CDR1 is KGHSH, CDR2 LQKENI. The CDR3 protein is CASSPLGQTDTEAFF. CDR3 DNA, as far as it was read: TGTGCCAGCTCACCACTAGGACAGACCGACACTGAA.

This clone was seen repeatedly, ten times or more. The read comes to an end 3 residues before the CDR3 does, leaving the germline J gene to fill in the end. V is TRBV5-1 and J is TRBJ2-7; D call uncertain. The germline V gene has CDR1 SGHRS and CDR2 YFSETQ. V dropped 2 bases and J dropped 0 bases, with 6 bases sitting between them. This CDR3 contains 13 residues. This CDR3 reads CASSFGSSYEQYF. CDR3 DNA (partial): TGCGCCAGCAGCTTTGGCAGCTCCTACGAG. Combining the CDR3 with reference TRBV5-1 and TRBJ2-7 gives the whole variable domain KAGVTQTPRYLIKTRGQQVTLSCSPISGHRSVSWYQQTPGQGLQFLFEYFSETQRNKGNFPGRFSGRQFSNSRSEMNVSTLELGDSALYLCASSFGSSYEQYFGPGTRLTVT.

A few counts support this clone. Read sequence stops 3 residues before the CDR3 end, and the germline J gene provides the missing end. J is TRBJ1-2 and V is TRBV7-9; 9 bases map to TRBD1. There are 14 residues in the CDR3. The germline CDR1 and CDR2 sequences are SEHNR and FQNEAQ (reference sequence). CDR3 amino acids: CAAHQGTGFNNYTF. The CDR3 bases that were read are TGTGCCGCCCACCAAGGGACAGGGTTTAACAAC.

This clone was picked up many times. The read stops 3 residues short of the end of the CDR3; the missing end is completed from the germline J gene. V is TRBV24-1 and J is TRBJ2-3; 10 nucleotides align to TRBD1. V lost 11 bases to trimming and J lost 2 bases; unmatched junction nucleotides: 3. Germline V CDR1 and CDR2: KGHDR, SFDVKD. This CDR3 has 13 amino acids. This chain's CDR3 is CASGQGVTDTQYF. The CDR3 DNA, read in part, is TGTGCCAGCGGACAGGGGGTCACAGATACG.

As to this clone: The read ends 3 residues early relative to the CDR3; the germline J gene fills the gap. The V call is TRBV30, the J call TRBJ2-2, with D uncertain. Between the trimmed V and J ends, which lost 7 bases and 6 bases, there was a span of 15 bases. The CDR3 runs to 13 residues. The germline V gene has CDR1 GTSNPN and CDR2 SVGIG (reference sequence). This CDR3 is CASFRKNAGELFF. CDR3 DNA, as far as it was read: TGTGCCTCCTTCAGGAAGAATGCCGGGGAG. The complete variable domain, with remaining parts taken from reference TRBV30 and TRBJ2-2, reads SQTIHQWPATLVQPVGSPLSLECTVEGTSNPNLYWYRQAAGRGLQLLFYSVGIGQISSEVPQNLSASRPQDRQFILSSKKLLLSDSGFYLCASFRKNAGELFFGEGSRLTVL.

This clone is medium-sized. The observed sequence ends 3 residues before the CDR3 terminus, with the missing tail filled in from the germline J gene. V gene TRBV20-1 combines with J gene TRBJ2-5; possibly TRBD2 for D (6 bases). From germline, CDR1 is DFQATT and CDR2 SNEGSKA (reference sequence). This CDR3 is 12 amino acids long. V lost 7 bases, J lost 4 bases, and 13 bases lay in between. This CDR3 reads CSVEGWGETQYF. The covered CDR3 bases are TGCAGTGTGGAGGGGTGGGGAGAGACC.

This clone was found many times. Read sequence stops 3 residues before the CDR3 end, and the germline J gene provides the missing end. The chain joins TRBV7-6 to TRBJ2-5; maybe TRBD2 (7 bases). V was clipped by 3 bases and J by 3 bases, with 23 bases between them. This CDR3 has 18 residues. Germline CDR1 SGHVS, CDR2 FNYEAQ. Here the CDR3 reads CASSFRTGGPGWEETQYF. The CDR3 DNA, read in part, is TGTGCCAGCAGCTTCCGGACGGGGGGCCCCGGGTGGGAAGAGACC. The full variable domain, in which reference TRBV7-6 and TRBJ2-5 provide the parts outside the CDR3, is GAGVSQSPRYKVTKRGQDVALRCDPISGHVSLYWYRQALGQGPEFLTYFNYEAQQDKSGLPNDRFSAERPEGSISTLTIQRTEQRDSAMYRCASSFRTGGPGWEETQYFGPGTRLLVL.

This clone was seen ten or more times. The sequenced fragment ends 3 residues before the CDR3 boundary, so the rest is inferred from the germline J gene. This rearrangement joins TRBV29-1 to TRBJ1-2, with 8 bases matching TRBD1. Trimming cost V 1 base and J 7 bases; bases outside gene matches: 2. There are 12 residues in the CDR3. The germline gives CDR1 SQVTM, CDR2 ANQGSEA. The part of the CDR3 DNA that was read is TGCAGCGTTGAAGGACAGGGGTTTGGC. The encoded protein is CSVEGQGFG. The full CDR3 sequence reads CSVEGQGFGYTF.

Remarks on this clone: The CDR3 end falls 3 residues outside the read, so it is completed with the germline J gene. The chain uses TRBV7-3 and TRBJ2-7; unclear D gene. Deletions cut 4 bases from V and 0 bases from J, with 7 bases between. The CDR3 runs to 13 residues. CDR1 is SGHTA, CDR2 FQGTGA, per germline. Incomplete CDR3 DNA: TGTGCCAGCAGCTCGTATAACTCCTACGAG. It codes for CASSSYNSYE. The whole CDR3 region reads CASSSYNSYEQYF.

This clone was seen at least ten times. The CDR3 end lies 3 residues beyond the end of the read and is filled in from the germline J gene. V usage is TRBV12-3 or TRBV12-4 and J usage is TRBJ2-3, with 7 nucleotides matching TRBD2. The CDR3 is 16 residues long. With 3 bases clipped from V and 3 bases from J, the junction kept 9 bases outside the gene matches. The covered CDR3 bases are TGTGCCAGCAGTTTTTGGCTAGCGGAGTTTACAGATACG. It is translated as CASSFWLAEFTDT. The complete CDR3 protein is CASSFWLAEFTDTQYF.

This clone was seen ten or more times. Read sequence stops 3 residues before the CDR3 end, and the germline J gene provides the missing end. The rearrangement uses TRBV7-9 and TRBJ1-2, with a tentative D call TRBD1 (5 bases). The CDR3 runs 13 residues. Germline V gives CDR1 SEHNR, CDR2 FQNEAQ (reference sequence). The CDR3 sequence: CASSLVQVEGYTF. Partial CDR3 DNA: TGTGCCAGCAGCTTGGTACAGGTCGAGGGC. Filled out from reference TRBV7-9 and TRBJ1-2, the complete variable domain reads DTGVSQNPRHKITKRGQNVTFRCDPISEHNRLYWYRQTLGQGPEFLTYFQNEAQLEKSRLLSDRFSAERPKGSFSTLEIQRTEQGDSAMYLCASSLVQVEGYTFGSGTRLTVV.